Presented here are 19 T cell receptor beta chains from one specimen sequenced in a study of T cell responses to AZD1222 COVID-19 vaccine. The table came from immunoSEQ multiplex PCR; TCRdb's copy has only in-frame clones and leaves some out. The sample lists more than 60,000 clones; roughly 88% were seen once. Sample: peripheral blood, taken on day 0 of AZD1222 vaccination. These receptors came from an adult in good health.

This clone was seen a few times. The chain carries TRBV19 and TRBJ1-2; D perhaps matches TRBD1 (5 bases). V was shortened by 1 base and J by 2 bases, with 11 bases between the two germline ends. CDR3 length: 15 residues. Germline CDR1 is LNHDA and CDR2 is SQIVND (reference sequence). The CDR3 DNA sequence: TGTGCCAGTAGTATAGTGCAGGGTTCCAACTATGGCTACACCTTC. Residues: CASSIVQGSNYGYTF.

CDR3 sequence: CATSDLPTGGKEETQYF. In nucleotides, the CDR3 is TGTGCCACCAGTGATTTGCCCACAGGGGGAAAAGAAGAGACCCAGTACTTC. The chain recombines TRBV24-1 with TRBJ2-5, with TRBD1 matching 8 bases. In germline, CDR1 is KGHDR, CDR2 SFDVKD. V lost 0 bases and J lost 3; bases outside the gene matches: 8. The CDR3 is 17 residues long.

This clone was observed a single time. The rearrangement uses TRBV19 and TRBJ1-2, with unresolved D. There are 13 residues in the CDR3. V dropped 7 bases and J dropped 4 bases, with 13 bases sitting between them. The germline gives CDR1 LNHDA, CDR2 SQIVND (reference sequence). The CDR3 protein is CASMEGYGYGYTF. The CDR3 bases are TGTGCCAGTATGGAGGGATACGGCTATGGCTACACCTTC. The full variable domain, in which reference TRBV19 and TRBJ1-2 provide the parts outside the CDR3, is DGGITQSPKYLFRKEGQNVTLSCEQNLNHDAMYWYRQDPGQGLRLIYYSQIVNDFQKGDIAEGYSVSREKKESFPLTVTSAQKNPTAFYLCASMEGYGYGYTFGSGTRLTVV.

The chain recombines TRBV5-1 with TRBJ2-5, with TRBD2 matching over 10 bases. J lost 2 bases, V lost 5 bases, and 9 bases had no gene match. CDR3 size: 16 residues. Germline V gene data show CDR1 as SGHRS and CDR2 as YFSETQ. The CDR3 reads CASRHLAGELQETQYF. As DNA, the CDR3 is TGCGCCAGCAGACATCTAGCGGGAGAGCTACAAGAGACCCAGTACTTC.

The chain has TRBV5-6 and TRBJ1-2; 9 positions match TRBD1. CDR1 and CDR2 (germline): SGHDT, YYEEEE. The CDR3 totals 16 residues. With 4 bases clipped from V and 4 bases from J, the junction kept 11 bases outside the gene matches. The CDR3 sequence is CASSRWTGALSYGYTF. DNA for the CDR3: TGTGCCAGCAGCCGCTGGACAGGGGCGCTATCCTATGGCTACACCTTC.

The rearrangement joins TRBV27 to TRBJ2-7; 7 bases are shared with TRBD2. V shed 4 bases, J shed 2 bases, and the junction held 5 bases outside the gene matches. From germline, CDR1 is MNHEY and CDR2 SMNVEV (reference sequence). The CDR3 contains 14 residues. The chain's CDR3 is CASSSSAGPYEQYF. As DNA, the CDR3 is TGTGCCAGCAGTTCATCAGCGGGGCCCTACGAGCAGTACTTC.

The V call is TRBV10-3, the J call TRBJ2-2; no definite D call. Germline lookup yields CDR1 ENHRY and CDR2 SYGVKD. The CDR3 is made up of 16 amino acids. The V end lost 7 bases, the J end lost 0 bases, and 15 bases lay between the germline ends. The CDR3 nucleotides read TGTGCCATCAAAGCTCCGGACGAAGCGAACACCGGGGAGCTGTTTTTT. This encodes CAIKAPDEANTGELFF.

The chain is built from TRBV5-5 and TRBJ2-7, with a possible D match to TRBD2 (6 bases). Trimming shortened V by 7 bases and J by 6 bases, and 11 bases separated the two germline ends. Germline CDR1 SGHKS, CDR2 YYEKEE (reference sequence). There are 11 residues in the CDR3. CDR3 sequence: CASGGTSEQYV. The CDR3, as DNA: TGTGCCAGCGGTGGGACTTCCGAGCAGTACGTC.

The chain joins TRBV12-5 to TRBJ2-1; TRBD1 aligns across 7 bases. This CDR3 has 14 amino acids. V lost 3 bases and J lost 8; bases outside the gene matches: 7. Germline CDR1 LGHNT, CDR2 FRNRAP. The CDR3 reads CASGLGQGVDEQFF. CDR3 bases: TGTGCTAGTGGTTTAGGGCAGGGGGTAGATGAGCAGTTCTTC.

The rearrangement uses TRBV10-3 and TRBJ1-5, with D uncertain. V was cut by 0 bases and J by 4 bases, with 7 bases left in between. The V gene's germline CDR1 is ENHRY and CDR2 SYGVKD. CDR3 length equals 14 residues. CDR3 residues: CAISESIRNQPQHF. The DNA of the CDR3 is TGTGCCATCAGTGAGTCAATAAGAAATCAGCCCCAGCATTTT.

The rearrangement uses TRBV4-1 and TRBJ2-7; possibly TRBD1 or TRBD2 for D (6 bases each). Germline CDR1 and CDR2: MGHRA and YSYEKL. The CDR3 extends over 15 amino acids. Trimming removed 0 bases from V and 8 bases from J, with 17 bases in between. The CDR3 DNA follows: TGCGCCAGCAGCCAAGAGATAGGGGGGCGCGGCCAGCAGTACTTC. This encodes CASSQEIGGRGQQYF.

V usage is TRBV4-1 and J usage is TRBJ2-7; 7 nucleotides match TRBD1. The CDR3 has 16 amino acids. V shed 3 bases, J shed 3 bases, and the junction held 11 bases outside the gene matches. Germline V lookup: CDR1 MGHRA, CDR2 YSYEKL. CDR3 sequence (DNA): TGCGCCAGCAGCCAGCCAAGACAGGGATCTATCTACGAGCAGTACTTC. Amino acid sequence: CASSQPRQGSIYEQYF.

In its sample, this clone was seen a few times. The chain joins TRBV11-2 to TRBJ1-3; TRBD1 matches at 10 bases. Germline trimming cut 5 bases from V and 3 bases from J; bases unmatched to any gene: 4. This CDR3 is built from 15 residues. Germline V gene sequence: CDR1 SGHAT, CDR2 FQNNGV. The CDR3 here is CASSPGTGVGNTIYF. CDR3 DNA: TGTGCCAGCAGCCCTGGGACAGGGGTTGGAAACACCATATATTTT.

The chain recombines TRBV5-4 with TRBJ1-2; no clear D. Germline values: CDR1 SGHNT, CDR2 YYREEE (reference sequence). V lost 1 base, J lost 3 bases, and 10 bases lay in between. This CDR3 comprises 14 residues. The chain's CDR3 is CASSLSTGDYGYTF. DNA of the CDR3: TGTGCCAGCAGCTTGAGTACTGGTGACTATGGCTACACCTTC.

This rearrangement joins TRBV6-2 or TRBV6-3 to TRBJ2-1; the D gene is possibly TRBD1 (6 bases). Trimming took off 4 bases at V and 2 bases at J, with 15 bases between the two ends. Germline V gene sequence: CDR1 MNHEY, CDR2 SVGEGT. The CDR3 contains 16 residues. The CDR3 coding sequence is TGTGCCAGCAGTTCACAGGGTTCTCTTACCTACAATGAGCAGTTCTTC. Translating it yields CASSSQGSLTYNEQFF.

The chain links TRBV5-1 to TRBJ1-1, with 8 bases lining up with TRBD1. V was clipped by 5 bases and J by 7 bases; unmatched bases: 4. The CDR3 has 12 amino acids. CDR1 is SGHRS, CDR2 YFSETQ, per germline. DNA for the CDR3: TGCGCCAGCAGAAACAGGGGGATTGAAGCTTTCTTT. The encoded protein is CASRNRGIEAFF.

This clone was seen just once. The chain has TRBV11-3 and TRBJ1-2, with a weak D call TRBD1 (6 bases). CDR3 length equals 14 residues. The germline V gene encodes CDR1 SGHNT and CDR2 YENEEA. The ends were cut back, 5 bases at V and 2 bases at J, with 12 bases in the middle. As DNA, the CDR3 is TGTGCCAGCAGCGACACAGGGATCAACTATGGCTACACCTTC. Amino acid sequence: CASSDTGINYGYTF.

The CDR3, as DNA: TGTGCCAGCAGTTTTTCTACTAGCGGCGGGGAGACCCAGTACTTC. It codes for CASSFSTSGGETQYF. The chain couples TRBV7-3 to TRBJ2-5; 8 positions match TRBD2. This CDR3 spans 15 amino acids. V shed 6 bases, J shed 5 bases, and the junction held 11 bases outside the gene matches. Germline V CDR1 and CDR2: SGHTA, FQGTGA.

The V call is TRBV5-5, the J call TRBJ2-5, with 9 bases matching TRBD1. CDR1 SGHKS and CDR2 YYEKEE come from the germline V gene (reference sequence). V was clipped by 3 bases and J by 5 bases; unmatched bases: 8. CDR3 size: 15 residues. CDR3 protein: CASSWKGQGRETQYF. The CDR3, as DNA: TGTGCCAGCAGCTGGAAAGGACAGGGGAGGGAGACCCAGTACTTC. The entire variable domain, with the rest obtained from reference TRBV5-5 and TRBJ2-5, is as follows: DAGVTQSPTHLIKTRGQQVTLRCSPISGHKSVSWYQQVLGQGPQFIFQYYEKEERGRGNFPDRFSARQFPNYSSELNVNALLLGDSALYLCASSWKGQGRETQYFGPGTRLLVL.